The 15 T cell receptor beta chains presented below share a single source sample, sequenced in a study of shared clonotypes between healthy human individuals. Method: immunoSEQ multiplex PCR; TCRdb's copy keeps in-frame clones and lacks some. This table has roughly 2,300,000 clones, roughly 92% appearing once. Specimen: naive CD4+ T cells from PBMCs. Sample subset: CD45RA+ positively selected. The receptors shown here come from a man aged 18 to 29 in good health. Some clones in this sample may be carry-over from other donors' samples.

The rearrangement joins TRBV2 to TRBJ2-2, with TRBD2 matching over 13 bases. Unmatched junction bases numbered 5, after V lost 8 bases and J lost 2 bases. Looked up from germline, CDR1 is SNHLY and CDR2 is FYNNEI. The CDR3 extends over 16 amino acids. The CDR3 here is CASGLAGVSNTGELFF. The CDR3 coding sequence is TGTGCCAGCGGACTAGCGGGAGTTTCCAACACCGGGGAGCTGTTTTTT.

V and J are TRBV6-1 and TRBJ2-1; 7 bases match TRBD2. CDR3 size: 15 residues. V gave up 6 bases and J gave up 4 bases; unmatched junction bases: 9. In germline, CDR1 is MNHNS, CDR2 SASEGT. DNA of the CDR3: TGTGCCAGCAGGCCCAATCTAGCGGTATACAATGAGCAGTTCTTC. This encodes CASRPNLAVYNEQFF.

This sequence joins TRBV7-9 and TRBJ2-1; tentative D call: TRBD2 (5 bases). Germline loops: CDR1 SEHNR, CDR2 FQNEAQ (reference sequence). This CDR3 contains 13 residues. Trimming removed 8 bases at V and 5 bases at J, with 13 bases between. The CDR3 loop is CASSLWRDNEQFF. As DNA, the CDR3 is TGTGCCAGCTCTCTCTGGCGGGACAATGAGCAGTTCTTC.

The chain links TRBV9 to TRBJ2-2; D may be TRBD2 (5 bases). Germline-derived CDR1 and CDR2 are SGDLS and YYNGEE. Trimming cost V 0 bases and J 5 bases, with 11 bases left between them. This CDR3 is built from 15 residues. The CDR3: CASSVDRSGTGELFF. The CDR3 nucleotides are TGTGCCAGCAGCGTAGATCGCTCGGGGACCGGGGAGCTGTTTTTT.

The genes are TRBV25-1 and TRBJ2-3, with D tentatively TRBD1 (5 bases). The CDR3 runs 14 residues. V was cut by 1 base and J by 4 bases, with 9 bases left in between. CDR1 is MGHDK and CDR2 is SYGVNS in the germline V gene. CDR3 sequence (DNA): TGTGCCAGCAGTGAATGGGGCAAGGCAGATACGCAGTATTTT. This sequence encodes CASSEWGKADTQYF.

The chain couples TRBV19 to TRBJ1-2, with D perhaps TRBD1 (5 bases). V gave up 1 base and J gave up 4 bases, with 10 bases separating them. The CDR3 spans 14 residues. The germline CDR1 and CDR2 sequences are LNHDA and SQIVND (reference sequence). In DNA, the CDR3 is TGTGCCAGTAGTATAGGTGGGGCCAGCTATGGCTACACCTTC. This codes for CASSIGGASYGYTF.

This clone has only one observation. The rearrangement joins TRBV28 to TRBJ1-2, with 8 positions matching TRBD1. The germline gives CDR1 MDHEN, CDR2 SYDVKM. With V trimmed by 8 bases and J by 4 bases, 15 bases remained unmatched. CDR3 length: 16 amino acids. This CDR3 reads CASGETGARFFYGYTF. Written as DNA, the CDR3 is TGTGCCAGCGGCGAGACAGGGGCGAGATTCTTCTATGGCTACACCTTC.

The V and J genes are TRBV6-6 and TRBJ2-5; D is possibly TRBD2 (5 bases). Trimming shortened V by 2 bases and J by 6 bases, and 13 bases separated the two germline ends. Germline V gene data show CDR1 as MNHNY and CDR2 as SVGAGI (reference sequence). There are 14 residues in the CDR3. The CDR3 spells CASSYVGSGKTQYF. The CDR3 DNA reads TGTGCCAGCAGTTACGTGGGGAGTGGGAAGACCCAGTACTTC.

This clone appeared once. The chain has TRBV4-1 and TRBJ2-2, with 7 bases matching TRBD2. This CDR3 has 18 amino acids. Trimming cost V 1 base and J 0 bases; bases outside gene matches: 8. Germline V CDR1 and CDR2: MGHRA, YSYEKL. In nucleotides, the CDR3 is TGCGCCAGCAGCCAAGGGGTTCGGGACTATCCGAACACCGGGGAGCTGTTTTTT. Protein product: CASSQGVRDYPNTGELFF.

CDR3 loop: CASRPGQGDLYTQYF. The DNA of the CDR3 is TGTGCCAGCAGACCCGGACAGGGGGATTTATATACGCAGTATTTT. This chain connects TRBV7-8 to TRBJ2-3, with TRBD1 identical over 10 bases. Germline V CDR1 and CDR2: SGHVS, FQNEAQ. The CDR3 sequence is 15 residues long. V dropped 6 bases and J dropped 7; count of bases not matched to a gene: 10.

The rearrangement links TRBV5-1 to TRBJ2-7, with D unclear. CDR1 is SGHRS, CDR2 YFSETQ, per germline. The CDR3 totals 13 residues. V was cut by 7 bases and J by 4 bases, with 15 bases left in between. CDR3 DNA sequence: TGCGCCAGCGCCATGGAAAGATGGTACGAGCAGTACTTC. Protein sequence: CASAMERWYEQYF. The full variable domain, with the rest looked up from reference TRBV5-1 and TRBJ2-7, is KAGVTQTPRYLIKTRGQQVTLSCSPISGHRSVSWYQQTPGQGLQFLFEYFSETQRNKGNFPGRFSGRQFSNSRSEMNVSTLELGDSALYLCASAMERWYEQYFGPGTRLTVT.

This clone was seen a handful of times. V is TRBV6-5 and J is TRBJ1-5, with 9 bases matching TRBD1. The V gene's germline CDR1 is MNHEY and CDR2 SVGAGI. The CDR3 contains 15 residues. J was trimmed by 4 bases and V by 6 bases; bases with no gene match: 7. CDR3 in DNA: TGTGCCAGCAGGAGACAGGGGGAGGGAAATCAGCCCCAGCATTTT. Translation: CASRRQGEGNQPQHF.

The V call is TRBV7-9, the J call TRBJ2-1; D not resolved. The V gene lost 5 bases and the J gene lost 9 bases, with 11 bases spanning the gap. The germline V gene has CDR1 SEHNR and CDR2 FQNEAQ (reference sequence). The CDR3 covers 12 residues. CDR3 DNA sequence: TGTGCCAGCAGCACTACTCAGCCTGAGCAGTTCTTC. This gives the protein CASSTTQPEQFF. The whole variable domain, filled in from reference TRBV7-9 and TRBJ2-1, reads DTGVSQNPRHKITKRGQNVTFRCDPISEHNRLYWYRQTLGQGPEFLTYFQNEAQLEKSRLLSDRFSAERPKGSFSTLEIQRTEQGDSAMYLCASSTTQPEQFFGPGTRLTVL.

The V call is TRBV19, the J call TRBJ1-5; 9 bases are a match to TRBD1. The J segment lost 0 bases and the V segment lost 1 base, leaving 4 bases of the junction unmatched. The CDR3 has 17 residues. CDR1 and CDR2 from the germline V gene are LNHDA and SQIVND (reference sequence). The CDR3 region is CASSIGQGGYSNQPQHF. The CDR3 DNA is TGTGCCAGTAGTATAGGACAGGGGGGCTATAGCAATCAGCCCCAGCATTTT.

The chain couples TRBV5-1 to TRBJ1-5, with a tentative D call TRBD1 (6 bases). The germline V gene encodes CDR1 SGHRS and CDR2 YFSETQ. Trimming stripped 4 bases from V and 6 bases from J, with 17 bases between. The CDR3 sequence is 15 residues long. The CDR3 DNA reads TGCGCCAGCAGCGTTGGCGGGGGGCGAACTCAGCCCCAGCATTTT. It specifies CASSVGGGRTQPQHF.